Below, 10 T cell receptor beta chains from the same sample are listed, as sequenced in a study of identical twins. TCRdb used MiXCR to reprocess the 5' RACE reads, holding one entry per CDR3 protein. The repertoire holds approximately 690,000 distinct CDR3 sequences, over 5% seen once, with around 1.9% in the top ten. The sample comprised naive T cells sorted from blood. These receptor sequences come from a man younger than 30 in good health.

With regard to this clonotype: Just one base apart from a much larger clone, this may be a read error. This chain links TRBV29-1 with TRBJ1-3, with a weak D call TRBD1 (5 bases). This CDR3 spans 12 amino acids. V was trimmed by 8 bases and J by 3 bases, leaving 11 bases between them. Germline CDR1 SQVTM, CDR2 ANQGSEA. CDR3 DNA sequence: TGCAGCCTTGGGACGGTTGGAAACACCATATATTTT. It encodes CSLGTVGNTIYF. The entire variable domain, with the rest obtained from reference TRBV29-1 and TRBJ1-3, is as follows: SAVISQKPSRDICQRGTSLTIQCQVDSQVTMMFWYRQQPGQSLTLIATANQGSEATYESGFVIDKFPISRPNLTFSTLTVSNMSPEDSSIYLCSLGTVGNTIYFGEGSWLTVV.

Many counts were recorded for this clonotype. V usage is TRBV20-1 and J usage is TRBJ1-5; 8 nucleotides line up with TRBD1. V gave up 3 bases and J gave up 5 bases; unmatched junction bases: 6. The CDR3 consists of 14 residues. Germline CDR1 is DFQATT and CDR2 is SNEGSKA (reference sequence). The CDR3 spells CSASPLTGDQPQHF. DNA for the CDR3: TGCAGTGCTAGTCCACTGACAGGGGATCAGCCCCAGCATTTT.

The CDR3 loop reads CASSPRTSGSINEQFF. The CDR3 DNA sequence: TGTGCCAGCAGCCCAAGGACTAGCGGGAGTATCAATGAGCAGTTCTTC. The genes are TRBV7-9 and TRBJ2-1; TRBD2 matches at 13 bases. There are 16 residues in the CDR3. The junction had 7 bases not matched to a gene; V was cut back by 5 bases and J by 6 bases. Germline V CDR1 and CDR2: SEHNR, FQNEAQ (reference sequence).

The rearrangement links TRBV19 to TRBJ1-2; tentative D call: TRBD1 (6 bases). The CDR3 consists of 17 residues. V gave up 3 bases and J gave up 0 bases, with 17 bases separating them. Looked up from germline, CDR1 is LNHDA and CDR2 is SQIVND (reference sequence). This CDR3 is CASSISGVLTSNYGYTF. DNA of the CDR3: TGTGCCAGTAGTATTTCAGGGGTCTTAACTTCTAACTATGGCTACACCTTC.

V usage is TRBV6-5 and J usage is TRBJ2-1; 7 nucleotides align to TRBD2. Germline CDR1 is MNHEY and CDR2 is SVGAGI. Losses at the gene ends were 2 bases for V and 8 bases for J; bases not matched to a gene: 18. This CDR3 comprises 18 residues. CDR3 DNA sequence: TGTGCCAGCAGTTACGGTCAGGCTAGCGGCCAGAACGGCGATGAGCAGTTCTTC. Protein sequence: CASSYGQASGQNGDEQFF.

This clonotype was found many times. The rearrangement links TRBV20-1 to TRBJ2-3; 7 bases are shared with TRBD2. The CDR3 runs 15 residues. Germline values: CDR1 DFQATT, CDR2 SNEGSKA (reference sequence). V shed 6 bases, J shed 2 bases, and the junction held 11 bases outside the gene matches. The CDR3 sequence: CSAIREGPDTDTQYF. CDR3 nucleotides: TGCAGTGCGATAAGGGAGGGGCCAGACACAGATACGCAGTATTTT.

This rearrangement joins TRBV6-2 or TRBV6-3 to TRBJ1-1; 9 nucleotides line up with TRBD1. Germline values: CDR1 MNHEY, CDR2 SVGEGT. This CDR3 comprises 13 residues. V lost 6 bases to trimming and J lost 6 bases; unmatched junction nucleotides: 5. As DNA, the CDR3 is TGTGCCAGCAGAACAACAGGGGGCCCTGAAGCTTTCTTT. Translating it yields CASRTTGGPEAFF.

This clonotype was seen many times. This chain joins TRBV7-9 and TRBJ1-1; D is ambiguous. Germline CDR1 reads SEHNR; CDR2 reads FQNEAQ (reference sequence). The CDR3 extends over 14 amino acids. V lost 0 bases and J 4 bases, leaving 9 bases between the germline ends. CDR3 DNA: TGTGCCAGCAGCTTAGCGCGTCTGGGCACTGAAGCTTTCTTT. Translated: CASSLARLGTEAFF.

This clonotype has just a few counts. CDR3: CASSLVGLETGELFF. DNA for the CDR3: TGTGCCAGCAGCTTGGTGGGCTTGGAAACCGGGGAGCTGTTTTTT. The chain links TRBV5-5 to TRBJ2-2; D gene uncertain. Trimming left V 0 bases short and J 5 bases short, with 11 bases between. The germline V gene has CDR1 SGHKS and CDR2 YYEKEE (reference sequence). The CDR3 is 15 residues long.

This chain uses TRBV7-9 with TRBJ2-5, with 11 bases aligning to TRBD2. Germline CDR1 reads SEHNR; CDR2 reads FQNEAQ (reference sequence). Germline trimming cut 5 bases from V and 6 bases from J; bases unmatched to any gene: 5. This CDR3 comprises 14 residues. The CDR3 coding sequence is TGTGCCAGCAGCCTGACTAGCGGGATCCAGACCCAGTACTTC. Translation gives CASSLTSGIQTQYF.